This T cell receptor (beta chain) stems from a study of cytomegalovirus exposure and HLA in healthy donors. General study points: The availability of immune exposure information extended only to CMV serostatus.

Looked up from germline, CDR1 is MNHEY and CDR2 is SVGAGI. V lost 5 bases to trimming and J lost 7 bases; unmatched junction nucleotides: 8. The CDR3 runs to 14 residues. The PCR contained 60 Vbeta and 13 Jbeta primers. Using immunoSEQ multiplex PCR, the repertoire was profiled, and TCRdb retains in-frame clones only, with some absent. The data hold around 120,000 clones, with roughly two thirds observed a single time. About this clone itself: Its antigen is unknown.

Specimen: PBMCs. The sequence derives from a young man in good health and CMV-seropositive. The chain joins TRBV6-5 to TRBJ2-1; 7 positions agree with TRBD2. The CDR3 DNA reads TGTGCCAGCAGTCTCTTTGGGGAGGGGAATGAGCAGTTCTTC. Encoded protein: CASSLFGEGNEQFF.